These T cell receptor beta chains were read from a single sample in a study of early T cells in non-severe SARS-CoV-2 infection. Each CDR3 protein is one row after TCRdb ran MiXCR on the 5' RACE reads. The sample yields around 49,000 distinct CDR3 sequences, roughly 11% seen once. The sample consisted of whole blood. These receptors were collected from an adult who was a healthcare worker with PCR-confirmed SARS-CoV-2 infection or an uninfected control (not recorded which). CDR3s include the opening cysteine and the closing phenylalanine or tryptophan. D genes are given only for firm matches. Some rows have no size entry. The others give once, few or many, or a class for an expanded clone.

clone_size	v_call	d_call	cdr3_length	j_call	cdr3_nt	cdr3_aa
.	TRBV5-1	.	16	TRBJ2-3	TGCGCCAGCAGCTTGGCCGGAGGGACGAAGACAGATACGCAGTATTTT	CASSLAGGTKTDTQYF
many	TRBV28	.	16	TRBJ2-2	TGTGCCAGCAGCTCAGACCCAGGGACGGACACCGGGGAGCTGTTTTTT	CASSSDPGTDTGELFF
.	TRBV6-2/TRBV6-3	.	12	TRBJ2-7	TGTGCCAGCAGTTACGGAACCTACGAGCAGTACTTC	CASSYGTYEQYF
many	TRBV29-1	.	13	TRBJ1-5	TGCAGCGCAAGGGCAGGGTATAATCAGCCCCAGCATTTT	CSARAGYNQPQHF
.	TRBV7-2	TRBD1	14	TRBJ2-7	TGTGCCAGCAGCTCGGACAGGGTCTCCTACGAGCAGTACTTC	CASSSDRVSYEQYF
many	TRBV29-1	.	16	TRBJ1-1	TGCAGCGCCGGCACCCACAGCCCCCTTATGAACACTGAAGCTTTCTTT	CSAGTHSPLMNTEAFF
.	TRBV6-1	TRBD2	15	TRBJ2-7	TGTGCCAGCAGTGAAGAACTAGCGGGAGCCTACGAGCAGTACTTC	CASSEELAGAYEQYF
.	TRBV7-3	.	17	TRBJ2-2	TGTGCCAGCAGCTGTATAGGTGGGCGGGCGAACACCGGGGAGCTGTTTTTT	CASSCIGGRANTGELFF
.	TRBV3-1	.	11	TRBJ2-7	TGTGCCAGCCAGGATTCCTACGAGCAGTACTTC	CASQDSYEQYF
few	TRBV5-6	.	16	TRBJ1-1	TGTGCCAGCAGCTTGGATATGAGGTCCATGAACACTGAAGCTTTCTTT	CASSLDMRSMNTEAFF
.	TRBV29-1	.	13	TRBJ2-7	TGCAGCGTACAAGCTGTGGGGGCTTACGAGCAGTACTTC	CSVQAVGAYEQYF
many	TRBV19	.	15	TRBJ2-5	TGTGCCAGTAGTCATCGGACACCCAGTAGTGAGACCCAGTACTTC	CASSHRTPSSETQYF